This is a list of T cell receptor beta chains from one sample in a study of OX40 agonist ivuxolimab in advanced cancers. Measured with immunoSEQ multiplex PCR; TCRdb has only the in-frame clones, and not every one. The table records about 120,000 clones, approximately 90% of them present only once. Source: CD4+ or CD8+ T cells sorted from blood, taken in a trial of the OX40 agonist ivuxolimab. These TCRs come from an adult with an advanced solid tumor such as melanoma, head and neck, liver or kidney cancer. CDR3s include the opening cysteine and the closing phenylalanine or tryptophan. A D gene is named only where the DNA matches it firmly. Clone size is not always given. Where it is, it says once, few, many or a class for expanded clones.

v_call,clone_size,d_call,j_call,cdr3_aa,cdr3_nt
TRBV27,once,TRBD2,TRBJ2-3,CASSSPKLAGGSTDTQYF,TGTGCCAGCAGTTCGCCCAAACTAGCGGGGGGTAGCACAGATACGCAGTATTTT
TRBV28,once,NA,TRBJ1-2,CASSPHPNYGYTF,TGTGCCAGCAGCCCCCACCCTAACTATGGCTACACCTTC
TRBV6-5,once,TRBD1,TRBJ2-7,CASRGTGIFYEQYF,TGTGCCAGCAGAGGGACAGGGATTTTCTACGAGCAGTACTTC
TRBV2,NA,TRBD2,TRBJ2-3,CASSEIGAQRAGGPPQYF,TGTGCCAGCAGTGAAATAGGGGCCCAAAGGGCGGGGGGGCCTCCGCAGTATTTT
TRBV30,NA,NA,TRBJ1-5,CAWTLPGNQPQHF,TGTGCCTGGACCCTACCGGGCAATCAGCCCCAGCATTTT
TRBV6-1,NA,NA,TRBJ1-5,CASIEGVSNQPQHF,TGTGCCAGCATAGAGGGGGTGAGCAATCAGCCCCAGCATTTT
TRBV30,NA,NA,TRBJ1-1,CAWSTARTELNTEAFF,TGTGCCTGGAGTACAGCCCGGACAGAGTTAAACACTGAAGCTTTCTTT
TRBV14,NA,NA,TRBJ2-1,CASSQGGTYYNEQFF,TGTGCCAGCAGCCAAGGAGGGACTTACTACAATGAGCAGTTCTTC
TRBV10-2,once,NA,TRBJ1-3,CASSDRAISGNTIYF,TGCGCCAGCAGTGACCGGGCCATCTCTGGAAACACCATATATTTT
TRBV30,NA,NA,TRBJ1-5,CAWSPGINQPQHF,TGTGCCTGGAGTCCAGGTATTAATCAGCCCCAGCATTTT
TRBV6-5,NA,TRBD1,TRBJ1-3,CASSSGDRWDTIYF,TGTGCCAGCAGTTCGGGGGACAGGTGGGACACCATATATTTT
TRBV19,NA,NA,TRBJ2-1,CASSWGSEQFF,TGTGCCAGTAGTTGGGGGAGTGAGCAGTTCTTC
TRBV28,NA,NA,TRBJ2-1,CASSLALASNNEQFF,TGTGCCAGCAGTTTGGCTCTAGCGTCCAACAATGAGCAGTTCTTC